This T cell receptor beta chain is from a study of a mutant IDH1 vaccine in newly diagnosed glioma (dated by TCRdb to the early 2020s). Regarding the study in general: Patients were given eight vaccinations, in weeks 1, 3, 5, 7, 11, 15, 19 and 23, which matched visits V03 through V10. Vaccination was initiated 4-6 weeks after radiotherapy alone, or concurrently with temozolomide cycles in the chemotherapy-containing groups. Prior to enrollment, patients had been given standard therapy consisting of radiotherapy alone, temozolomide alone, or radiochemotherapy with temozolomide, with the combination given to most patients. Peripheral blood samples were drawn at six visits, namely V03 (baseline), V05, V07, V10, V12 and V13. The roughly 33 treated patients were approximately 62% male and around 40% female, with a mean age of 40.4 years. For exploratory analyses, around 23 treated patients had longitudinal TCRB deep sequencing done wherever samples were available.

V sheds 5 bases and J sheds 1 base, leaving 11 bases between their ends. Via the germline V gene, CDR1 is MNHEY and CDR2 SVGAGI. Including the terminal cysteine and phenylalanine, the CDR3 comprises 14 residues. Here the CDR3 DNA is all that survives: 42 bases in frame from base 1. Library preparation employed the immunoSEQ multiplex PCR assay. Following the manufacturer's protocol, the hsTCRB Kit was used to amplify rearranged TCR beta chain sequences. An Illumina MiSeq was used to sequence the TCRB libraries. As for how the authors treated the data: The proprietary platform of the kit vendor was used for demultiplexing, trimming and gene mapping. In its TCRdb copy, this immuneACCESS table keeps in-frame sequences only and misses some clones. Where compared with another copy, unresolved V genes explain less than half of these, and the others have no known cause. V, J and clone size are taken as reported in that table, and D and trimming were inferred from the DNA itself. For this sample there are roughly 60,000 clones; 84% appear just once. The ten largest clones take up 7.4% of the sample.

Study-wide conclusions, independent of this receptor: PBMC samples for TCRB deep sequencing were selected based on availability. It was noted by the authors that analyses of patient blood samples could not be reproduced owing to sample limitations. No apparent relationship was observed between pseudoprogression and alterations in the top peripheral T cell clonotypes detected by TCRB sequencing. Vaccine-induced immune responses across multiple MHC alleles were detected in roughly 94% of patients.

The label giving this sample's time point can be read as: week 5, during vaccination. Each vaccine dose, consisting of 300 ug of a 20-mer mutant IDH1 peptide in Montanide, was administered subcutaneously with topical imiquimod. All donors had newly diagnosed IDH1-mutant astrocytomas of WHO grade 3 or 4 that showed loss of nuclear ATRX. The samples were drawn from NOA16, a multicentre, single-arm, open-label phase I trial in Germany that tested a mutant IDH1 peptide vaccine in humans for the first time. Genomic DNA for TCRB sequencing was isolated from EDTA blood with the DNeasy Blood and Tissue Kit. On this clone itself: The antigen this receptor binds is unknown. No much larger clone is present one base from it, and per-base qualities are unavailable.

The sequence was collected from a woman in her fifties or sixties with glioma. Sequencing used PBMCs, obtained from a glioma patient whose treatment included an IDH1 peptide vaccine. The chain uses TRBV6-5 and TRBJ1-1, with TRBD1 as a weak D call on 5 bases. Here the CDR3 is given as CASSKPGQNTEAFF. The DNA sequence reads TGTGCCAGCAGTAAACCCGGACAGAACACTGAAGCTTTCTTT.